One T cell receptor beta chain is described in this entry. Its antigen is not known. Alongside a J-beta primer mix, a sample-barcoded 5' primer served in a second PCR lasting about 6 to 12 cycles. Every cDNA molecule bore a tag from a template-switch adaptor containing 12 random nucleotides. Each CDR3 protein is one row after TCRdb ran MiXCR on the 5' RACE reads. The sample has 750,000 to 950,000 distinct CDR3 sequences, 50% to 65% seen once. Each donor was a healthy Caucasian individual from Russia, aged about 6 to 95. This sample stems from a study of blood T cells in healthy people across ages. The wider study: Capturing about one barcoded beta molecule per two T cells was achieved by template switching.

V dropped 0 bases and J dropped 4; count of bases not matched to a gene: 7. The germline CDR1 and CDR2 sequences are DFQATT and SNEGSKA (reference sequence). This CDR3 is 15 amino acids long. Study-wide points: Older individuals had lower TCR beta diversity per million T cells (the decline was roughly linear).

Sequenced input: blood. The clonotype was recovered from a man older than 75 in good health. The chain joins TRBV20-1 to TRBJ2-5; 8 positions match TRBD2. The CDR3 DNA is TGCAGTGCTAGAGATCAGAGAGCGGGAGTAGAGACCCAGTACTTC. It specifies CSARDQRAGVETQYF.